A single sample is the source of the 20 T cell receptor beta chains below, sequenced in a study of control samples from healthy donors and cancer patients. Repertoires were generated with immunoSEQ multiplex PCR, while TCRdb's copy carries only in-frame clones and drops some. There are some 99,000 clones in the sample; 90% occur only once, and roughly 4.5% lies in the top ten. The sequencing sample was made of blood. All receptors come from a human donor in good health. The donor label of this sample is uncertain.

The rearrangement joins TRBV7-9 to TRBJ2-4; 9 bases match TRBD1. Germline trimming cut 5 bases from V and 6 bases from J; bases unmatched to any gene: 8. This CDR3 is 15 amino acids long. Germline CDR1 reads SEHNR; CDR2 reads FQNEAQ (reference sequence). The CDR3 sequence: CASSRPSGQGNIQYF. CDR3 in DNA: TGTGCCAGCAGCAGACCGTCGGGACAGGGAAACATTCAGTACTTC.

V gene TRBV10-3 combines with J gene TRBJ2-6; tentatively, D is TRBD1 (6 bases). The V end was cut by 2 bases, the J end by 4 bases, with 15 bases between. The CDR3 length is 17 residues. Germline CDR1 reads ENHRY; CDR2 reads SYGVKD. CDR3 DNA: TGTGCCATCAGTGAGACAGGGTTTTCGAGCGGGGCCAACGTCCTGACTTTC. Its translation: CAISETGFSSGANVLTF.

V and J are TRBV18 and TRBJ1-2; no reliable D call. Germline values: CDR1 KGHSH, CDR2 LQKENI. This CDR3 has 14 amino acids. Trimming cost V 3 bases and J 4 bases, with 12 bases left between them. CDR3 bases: TGTGCCAGCTCACCGGCCGGCATTACCTATGGCTACACCTTC. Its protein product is CASSPAGITYGYTF.

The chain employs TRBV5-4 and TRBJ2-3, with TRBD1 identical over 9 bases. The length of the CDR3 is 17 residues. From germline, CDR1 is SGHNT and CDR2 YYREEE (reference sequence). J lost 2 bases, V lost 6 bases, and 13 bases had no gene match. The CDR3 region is CASKKFTGGTNTDTQYF. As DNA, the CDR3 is TGTGCCAGCAAAAAATTCACAGGGGGCACTAACACAGATACGCAGTATTTT.

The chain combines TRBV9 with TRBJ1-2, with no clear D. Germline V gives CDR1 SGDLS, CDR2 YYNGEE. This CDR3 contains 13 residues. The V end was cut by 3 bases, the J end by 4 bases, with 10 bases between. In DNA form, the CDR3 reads TGTGCCAGCAGCGAGGGTAAGAGCTATGGCTACACCTTC. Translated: CASSEGKSYGYTF.

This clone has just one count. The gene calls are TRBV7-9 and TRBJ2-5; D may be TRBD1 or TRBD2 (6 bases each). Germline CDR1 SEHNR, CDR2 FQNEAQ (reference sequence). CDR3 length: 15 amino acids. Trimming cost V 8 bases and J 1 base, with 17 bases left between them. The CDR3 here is CASAPGGRGQETQYF. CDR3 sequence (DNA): TGTGCCAGCGCCCCTGGGGGGCGGGGCCAAGAGACCCAGTACTTC. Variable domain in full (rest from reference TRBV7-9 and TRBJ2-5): DTGVSQNPRHKITKRGQNVTFRCDPISEHNRLYWYRQTLGQGPEFLTYFQNEAQLEKSRLLSDRFSAERPKGSFSTLEIQRTEQGDSAMYLCASAPGGRGQETQYFGPGTRLLVL.

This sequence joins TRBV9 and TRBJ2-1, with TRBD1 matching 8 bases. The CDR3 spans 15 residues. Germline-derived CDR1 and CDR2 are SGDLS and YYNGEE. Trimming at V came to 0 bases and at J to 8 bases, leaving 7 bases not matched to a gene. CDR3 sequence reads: CASSVEPGGLDEQFF. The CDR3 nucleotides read TGTGCCAGCAGCGTAGAGCCAGGGGGCTTGGATGAGCAGTTCTTC.

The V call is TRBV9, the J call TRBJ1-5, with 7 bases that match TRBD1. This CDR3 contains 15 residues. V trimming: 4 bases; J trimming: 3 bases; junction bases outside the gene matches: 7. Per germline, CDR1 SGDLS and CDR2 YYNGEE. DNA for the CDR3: TGTGCCAGCAGCCCCCGCAGGGGGTTCAATCAGCCCCAGCATTTT. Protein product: CASSPRRGFNQPQHF.

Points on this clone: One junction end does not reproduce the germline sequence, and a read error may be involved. The CDR3 DNA sequence: TGTGCCAGTAGTATCAGCAATCATAGCCCATCCTATTTT. Residues: CASSISNHSPSYF. The genes are TRBV19 and TRBJ1-5; D unresolved. This CDR3 is built from 13 residues. Germline V gene data show CDR1 as LNHDA and CDR2 as SQIVND (reference sequence).

The CDR3: CASSLRATSGNNEQFF. The CDR3 DNA reads as TGTGCCAGCAGCTTGCGCGCGACTAGCGGAAACAATGAGCAGTTCTTC. This chain links TRBV5-6 with TRBJ2-1, with 9 bases identical to TRBD2. The CDR3 sequence is 16 residues long. CDR1 and CDR2 from the germline V gene are SGHDT and YYEEEE. With 1 base clipped from V and 5 bases from J, the junction kept 7 bases outside the gene matches.

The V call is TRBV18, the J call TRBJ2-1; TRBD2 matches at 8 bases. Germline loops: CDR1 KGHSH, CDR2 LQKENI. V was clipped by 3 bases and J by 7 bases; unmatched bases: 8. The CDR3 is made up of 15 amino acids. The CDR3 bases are TGTGCCAGCTCACCCCCCGAGCGGGGGACAAATGAGCAGTTCTTC. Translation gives CASSPPERGTNEQFF.

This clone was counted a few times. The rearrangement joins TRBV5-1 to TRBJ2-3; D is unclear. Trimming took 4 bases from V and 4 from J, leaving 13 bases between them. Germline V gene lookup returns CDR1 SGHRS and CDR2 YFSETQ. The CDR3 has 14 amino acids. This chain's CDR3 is CASSPTLGADTQYF. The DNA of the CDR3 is TGCGCCAGCAGCCCCACGTTGGGTGCAGATACGCAGTATTTT. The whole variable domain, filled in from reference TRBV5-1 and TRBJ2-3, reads KAGVTQTPRYLIKTRGQQVTLSCSPISGHRSVSWYQQTPGQGLQFLFEYFSETQRNKGNFPGRFSGRQFSNSRSEMNVSTLELGDSALYLCASSPTLGADTQYFGPGTRLTVL.

This chain's CDR3 is CASSLGPSSYNEQFF. The CDR3 nucleotides read TGTGCCAGCAGCTTAGGGCCCAGCTCCTACAATGAGCAGTTCTTC. J is TRBJ2-1 and V is TRBV11-3; no clear D gene. V lost 1 base, J lost 0 bases, and 7 bases lay in between. The CDR3 consists of 15 residues. Germline values: CDR1 SGHNT, CDR2 YENEEA.

The CDR3 protein is CASSAGGGAAEKLFF. The CDR3 region has the DNA TGTGCCAGCAGCGCCGGGGGAGGGGCAGCTGAAAAACTGTTTTTT. This rearrangement joins TRBV9 to TRBJ1-4; possibly TRBD1 for D (5 bases). CDR1 is SGDLS, CDR2 YYNGEE, per germline. Trimming took 3 bases from V and 7 from J, leaving 16 bases between them. The CDR3 consists of 15 residues.

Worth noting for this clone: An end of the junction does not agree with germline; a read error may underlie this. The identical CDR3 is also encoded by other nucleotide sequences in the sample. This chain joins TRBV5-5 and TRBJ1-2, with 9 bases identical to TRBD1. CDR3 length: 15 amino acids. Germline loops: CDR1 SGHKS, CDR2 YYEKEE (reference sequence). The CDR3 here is CASSPGQGFFYGYTF. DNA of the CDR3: TGCGCCAGCAGCCCGGGACAGGGATTCTTCTATGGCTACACCTTC. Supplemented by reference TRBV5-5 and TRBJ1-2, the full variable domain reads DAGVTQSPTHLIKTRGQQVTLRCSPISGHKSVSWYQQVLGQGPQFIFQYYEKEERGRGNFPDRFSARQFPNYSSELNVNALLLGDSALYLCASSPGQGFFYGYTFGSGTRLTVV.

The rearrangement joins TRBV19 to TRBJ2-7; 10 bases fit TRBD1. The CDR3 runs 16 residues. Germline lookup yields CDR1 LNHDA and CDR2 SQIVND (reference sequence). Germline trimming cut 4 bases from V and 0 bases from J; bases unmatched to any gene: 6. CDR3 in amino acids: CASSTRDRGSSYEQYF. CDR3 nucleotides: TGTGCCAGTAGTACCCGGGACAGGGGAAGCTCCTACGAGCAGTACTTC.

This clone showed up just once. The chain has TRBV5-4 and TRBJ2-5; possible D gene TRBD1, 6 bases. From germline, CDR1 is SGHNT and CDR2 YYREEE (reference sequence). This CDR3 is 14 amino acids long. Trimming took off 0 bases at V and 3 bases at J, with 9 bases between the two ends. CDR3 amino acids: CASSLEHREETQYF. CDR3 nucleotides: TGTGCCAGCAGCTTGGAACACAGGGAAGAGACCCAGTACTTC. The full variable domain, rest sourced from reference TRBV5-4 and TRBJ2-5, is ETGVTQSPTHLIKTRGQQVTLRCSSQSGHNTVSWYQQALGQGPQFIFQYYREEENGRGNFPPRFSGLQFPNYSSELNVNALELDDSALYLCASSLEHREETQYFGPGTRLLVL.

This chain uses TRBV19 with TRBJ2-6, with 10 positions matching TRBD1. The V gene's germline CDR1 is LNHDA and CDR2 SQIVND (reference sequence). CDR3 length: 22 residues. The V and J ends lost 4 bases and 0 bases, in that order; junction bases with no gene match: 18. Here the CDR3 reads CASSTPTGGAFSPISGANVLTF. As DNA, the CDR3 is TGTGCCAGTAGTACCCCGACAGGGGGCGCTTTCTCCCCCATCTCTGGGGCCAACGTCCTGACTTTC.

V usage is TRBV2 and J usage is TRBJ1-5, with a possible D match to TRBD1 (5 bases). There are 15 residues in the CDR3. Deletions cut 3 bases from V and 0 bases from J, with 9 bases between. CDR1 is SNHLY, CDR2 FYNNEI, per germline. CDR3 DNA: TGTGCCAGCAGTGACGGAGGGGATAGCAATCAGCCCCAGCATTTT. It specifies CASSDGGDSNQPQHF.

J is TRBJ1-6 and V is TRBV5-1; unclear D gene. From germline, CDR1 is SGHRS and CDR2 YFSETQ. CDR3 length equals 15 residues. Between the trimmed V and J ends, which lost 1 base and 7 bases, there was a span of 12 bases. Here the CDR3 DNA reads TGCGCCAGCAGCTTGTTTACAGACCTCAATTCACCCCTCCACTTT. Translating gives CASSLFTDLNSPLHF.